One and the same sample provided the 16 T cell receptor beta chains below, sequenced in a study of cytotoxic CD8 clonotypes in ibrutinib-treated CLL. The table came from immunoSEQ multiplex PCR; TCRdb's copy has only in-frame clones and leaves some out. The sample holds 35,000 or so clones, over 55% seen once. This specimen consisted of PBMCs, obtained at disease progression, from a patient treated with ibrutinib. These receptors were taken from a human donor with chronic lymphocytic leukemia.

The rearrangement uses TRBV6-1 and TRBJ2-6, with D maybe TRBD2 (6 bases). Trimming cost V 1 base and J 5 bases, with 24 bases left between them. Germline CDR1 is MNHNS and CDR2 is SASEGT. The CDR3 runs 20 residues. The CDR3 sequence: CASSEVLGGATLVWANVLTF. The CDR3 DNA reads as TGTGCCAGCAGTGAAGTGCTGGGGGGAGCGACCCTCGTCTGGGCCAACGTCCTGACTTTC.

This chain links TRBV6-1 with TRBJ1-1; no clear D gene. Germline-derived CDR1 and CDR2 are MNHNS and SASEGT. V lost 7 bases and J 1 base, leaving 4 bases between the germline ends. The CDR3 sequence is 11 residues long. CDR3 sequence: CASTGNTEAFF. The CDR3 region has the DNA TGTGCCAGCACCGGGAACACTGAAGCTTTCTTT.

This clone was recorded a few times. The chain links TRBV9 to TRBJ2-7, with a tentative D call TRBD1 (6 bases). Looked up from germline, CDR1 is SGDLS and CDR2 is YYNGEE. The V gene lost 4 bases and the J gene lost 0 bases, with 20 bases spanning the gap. The CDR3 has 17 residues. The CDR3 protein is CASSPRAGQLSSYEQYF. The CDR3 bases are TGTGCCAGCAGCCCCCGGGCCGGACAGCTAAGCTCCTACGAGCAGTACTTC.

This chain links TRBV27 with TRBJ1-6; unclear D gene. Germline-derived CDR1 and CDR2 are MNHEY and SMNVEV (reference sequence). CDR3 length equals 13 residues. Trimming pared 5 bases from V and 9 bases from J, leaving 11 bases between. The CDR3 region is CASSVRSGSPLHF. CDR3 nucleotides: TGTGCCAGCAGTGTCCGGAGCGGTTCACCCCTCCACTTT.

The rearrangement uses TRBV2 and TRBJ2-7; TRBD2 agrees at 11 bases. This CDR3 spans 14 amino acids. J gave up 3 bases and V 7 bases, and 5 bases lay outside the gene matches. Germline loops: CDR1 SNHLY, CDR2 FYNNEI. As DNA, the CDR3 is TGTGCCAGCACATCCGGGACTAGCGGCTACGAGCAGTACTTC. Translated: CASTSGTSGYEQYF.

This clone was seen more than once but under ten times. This chain connects TRBV5-5 to TRBJ2-1; TRBD2 aligns across 10 bases. The ends lost 1 base at V and 8 bases at J; junction bases unmatched: 9. Germline values: CDR1 SGHKS, CDR2 YYEKEE (reference sequence). This CDR3 contains 16 residues. CDR3: CASSLRLAGARDEQFF. CDR3 DNA: TGTGCCAGCAGCTTGAGGCTAGCGGGGGCCAGGGATGAGCAGTTCTTC.

The rearrangement joins TRBV7-8 to TRBJ2-3, with D unclear. Germline V CDR1 and CDR2: SGHVS, FQNEAQ. The length of the CDR3 is 15 residues. V shed 3 bases and J shed 0 bases, with 10 bases lying between them. CDR3 loop: CASSLTGTSTDTQYF. The CDR3 bases are TGTGCCAGCAGCTTGACTGGTACTAGCACAGATACGCAGTATTTT.

The chain recombines TRBV7-6 with TRBJ2-1; 9 nucleotides match TRBD2. The ends lost 5 bases at V and 4 bases at J; junction bases unmatched: 15. The CDR3 contains 18 residues. CDR1 SGHVS and CDR2 FNYEAQ come from the germline V gene. In DNA form, the CDR3 reads TGTGCCAGCAGCCCCTCTTTTGGGCGGGGGGGCTCTTACAATGAGCAGTTCTTC. It codes for CASSPSFGRGGSYNEQFF.

The chain employs TRBV19 and TRBJ1-2; perhaps TRBD1 as D (5 bases). The CDR3 length is 16 residues. Trimming removed 5 bases from V and 0 bases from J, with 16 bases in between. CDR1 and CDR2 (germline): LNHDA, SQIVND (reference sequence). The CDR3 loop reads CASSPPRQSPNYGYTF. The CDR3 DNA sequence: TGTGCCAGTAGTCCACCCAGACAGTCCCCTAACTATGGCTACACCTTC. The full variable domain, its missing parts supplied by reference TRBV19 and TRBJ1-2, is DGGITQSPKYLFRKEGQNVTLSCEQNLNHDAMYWYRQDPGQGLRLIYYSQIVNDFQKGDIAEGYSVSREKKESFPLTVTSAQKNPTAFYLCASSPPRQSPNYGYTFGSGTRLTVV.

The chain uses TRBV7-8 and TRBJ1-4, with D perhaps matching TRBD1 (5 bases). V was cut by 6 bases and J by 5 bases, with 16 bases left in between. CDR3 length: 15 residues. Germline CDR1 is SGHVS and CDR2 is FQNEAQ. CDR3 protein: CASRFSTGENEKLFF. The CDR3 DNA reads TGTGCCAGCAGGTTTAGTACAGGCGAAAATGAAAAACTGTTTTTT.

This chain links TRBV5-6 with TRBJ2-7, with D tentatively TRBD2 (5 bases). Trimming took 6 bases from V and 3 from J, leaving 16 bases between them. This CDR3 contains 14 residues. Looked up from germline, CDR1 is SGHDT and CDR2 is YYEEEE. CDR3 region: CASTEGLVDYEQYF. CDR3 in DNA: TGTGCCAGCACCGAGGGTTTGGTGGACTACGAGCAGTACTTC.

This clone came up a few times. The V call is TRBV9, the J call TRBJ2-3; TRBD1 or TRBD2 may be the D gene (5 bases each). Germline V gives CDR1 SGDLS, CDR2 YYNGEE. V lost 2 bases and J lost 1, with 5 bases in between. This CDR3 spans 13 amino acids. The CDR3 nucleotides are TGTGCCAGCAGCGTGGGGGGCACAGATACGCAGTATTTT. Protein sequence: CASSVGGTDTQYF. The entire variable domain, with the rest obtained from reference TRBV9 and TRBJ2-3, is as follows: DSGVTQTPKHLITATGQRVTLRCSPRSGDLSVYWYQQSLDQGLQFLIQYYNGEERAKGNILERFSAQQFPDLHSELNLSSLELGDSALYFCASSVGGTDTQYFGPGTRLTVL.

The chain couples TRBV2 to TRBJ2-1; 15 nucleotides line up with TRBD2. The trim removed 6 bases at V and 7 bases at J, leaving 4 bases unmatched. The CDR3 length is 15 residues. The germline gives CDR1 SNHLY, CDR2 FYNNEI. CDR3 in DNA: TGTGCCAGCAGGGGACTAGCGGGGGGCCCGAATGAGCAGTTCTTC. It codes for CASRGLAGGPNEQFF. The entire variable domain, with the rest obtained from reference TRBV2 and TRBJ2-1, is as follows: EPEVTQTPSHQVTQMGQEVILRCVPISNHLYFYWYRQILGQKVEFLVSFYNNEISEKSEIFDDQFSVERPDGSNFTLKIRSTKLEDSAMYFCASRGLAGGPNEQFFGPGTRLTVL.

This chain links TRBV6-1 with TRBJ2-2; no firm D call. The CDR3 is made up of 14 amino acids. Trimming pared 3 bases from V and 6 bases from J, leaving 11 bases between. Germline values: CDR1 MNHNS, CDR2 SASEGT. For the CDR3, the DNA is TGTGCCAGCAGTGATAGGGTTCGAGCCGGGGAGCTGTTTTTT. This translates into CASSDRVRAGELFF.

V gene TRBV5-8 combines with J gene TRBJ2-7, with 8 bases fitting TRBD1. The length of the CDR3 is 14 residues. V dropped 4 bases and J dropped 4; count of bases not matched to a gene: 7. Germline assignment: CDR1 SGHTS and CDR2 YDEGEE. The CDR3 sequence is CASSRRQGMYEQYF. CDR3 sequence (DNA): TGTGCCAGCAGCCGCCGACAGGGGATGTACGAGCAGTACTTC.

The chain uses TRBV7-9 and TRBJ2-2; 8 nucleotides agree with TRBD1. The V gene end was trimmed by 4 bases and the J gene end by 0 bases; junction bases not matched to a gene: 1. This CDR3 has 15 residues. In germline, CDR1 is SEHNR, CDR2 FQNEAQ (reference sequence). The CDR3 here is CASSSRGPNTGELFF. Here the CDR3 DNA reads TGTGCCAGCAGCTCCAGGGGGCCGAACACCGGGGAGCTGTTTTTT.